Reported below is one T cell receptor (beta chain). What it binds is not known. In TCRdb, the reads were re-called with MiXCR into one record per CDR3 protein. The sample has a few hundred thousand distinct CDR3 sequences, 40% seen once. Germline V gives CDR1 SGHVS, CDR2 FQNEAQ. This CDR3 has 14 residues. V was clipped by 5 bases and J by 8 bases; unmatched bases: 9. This sample stems from a study of T cell repertoires in cytomegalovirus infection. This sequence was found in a human donor in good health (CMV status not recorded). Some clones in this sample may be carry-over from other donors' samples. This specimen consisted of cultured PBMCs, obtained from culture after CMV antigen stimulation. The V and J genes are TRBV7-8 and TRBJ2-7, with TRBD2 identical over 10 bases. The CDR3 sequence: CASSVGLAGVKQYF. Here the CDR3 DNA reads TGTGCCAGCAGCGTGGGTCTAGCGGGGGTCAAGCAGTACTTC. Variable domain in full (rest from reference TRBV7-8 and TRBJ2-7): GAGVSQSPRYKVAKRGQDVALRCDPISGHVSLFWYQQALGQGPEFLTYFQNEAQLDKSGLPSDRFFAERPEGSVSTLKIQRTQQEDSAVYLCASSVGLAGVKQYFGPGTRLTVT.